This TCR beta chain is drawn from a study of beta chain features in type 1 diabetes. There are 15 residues in the CDR3. Germline V gene sequence: CDR1 MNHNY, CDR2 SVGAGI (reference sequence). The junction had 3 bases not matched to a gene; V was cut back by 5 bases and J by 0 bases. Investigators reverse transcribed all isolated RNA, so they sequenced expressed TCRB transcripts. Measured with immunoSEQ multiplex PCR; TCRdb has only the in-frame clones, and not every one. The sample holds almost 350,000 clones, roughly 8% seen once. Study findings and constraints: Short templates might get an advantage during PCR, and this would be equal in patients and controls.

This clone was seen only a few times. Its antigen remains unidentified. The material sequenced was central memory CD4+ T cells from blood. This rearrangement joins TRBV6-6 to TRBJ2-3, with 9 bases matching TRBD1. The clonotype comes from a woman aged 18-35 years in good health. CDR3 sequence: CASSNGQGSTDTQYF. The CDR3 nucleotides are TGTGCCAGCAGTAACGGACAGGGGAGCACAGATACGCAGTATTTT.